Presented here are 13 T cell receptor beta chains from one specimen sequenced in a study of shared clonotypes between healthy human individuals (dated by TCRdb to 2020 to 2022). CD8 naive samples were CD45RO-negative cells positively selected for CCR7, giving a CD45RA+CCR7+ population that excluded TemRA cells. Library generation was performed with the immunoSEQ multiplex PCR assay. Here the immuneACCESS table is served through TCRdb, limited to in-frame sequences with V and J called. Missing clones are a known gap in these copies; in checked studies unresolved V genes cover under half, and the rest lacks a known reason. The table for this sample lists about 2 million clones; approximately 94% of them were counted only once. 0.95% to 1.5% of the sample is held by the ten biggest clonotypes. The sample comprised naive CD8+ T cells sorted from blood. The sample's cell subset or site label, in plain terms: CD45RA+CCR7+. Every receptor here comes from a man aged 18 to 29 in good health.

This chain joins TRBV11-2 and TRBJ2-3, with 9 bases that match TRBD1. Germline V CDR1 and CDR2: SGHAT, FQNNGV. The CDR3 extends over 20 amino acids. After removal of 0 bases from V and 2 bases from J, the junction contained 15 bases not matched to a gene. CDR3 sequence reads: CASSLDRGQGRFGFTDTQYF. Here the CDR3 DNA reads TGTGCCAGCAGCTTAGATCGGGGACAGGGAAGGTTTGGGTTCACAGATACGCAGTATTTT.

As concerns this clone: Other DNA sequences in the same sample also yield this CDR3. J is TRBJ2-7 and V is TRBV11-2, with 8 bases fitting TRBD1. The germline V gene has CDR1 SGHAT and CDR2 FQNNGV. The V segment lost 1 base and the J segment 3 bases; nucleotides outside the gene matches: 2. There are 14 residues in the CDR3. Written as DNA, the CDR3 is TGTGCCAGCAGCTTAGCAGGGGGCGTCTACGAGCAGTACTTC. Protein product: CASSLAGGVYEQYF.

The CDR3 is CASSGQLNEQFF. DNA of the CDR3: TGCGCCAGCAGTGGGCAGCTGAATGAGCAGTTCTTC. The V gene is TRBV10-2, the J gene TRBJ2-1; D is ambiguous. This CDR3 has 12 amino acids. Germline lookup yields CDR1 WSHSY and CDR2 SAAADI. V was cut by 4 bases and J by 7 bases, with 8 bases left in between.

The chain uses TRBV5-1 and TRBJ2-3; D assignment may be TRBD1 or TRBD2 (5 bases each). Per the germline V gene, CDR1 is SGHRS and CDR2 is YFSETQ. The CDR3 sequence is 15 residues long. The V end lost 6 bases, the J end lost 0 bases, and 14 bases lay between the germline ends. CDR3 residues: CASTAIWDSTDTQYF. As DNA, the CDR3 is TGCGCCAGCACCGCAATTTGGGACAGCACAGATACGCAGTATTTT.

This chain links TRBV11-2 with TRBJ2-5; D might be TRBD2 (7 bases). The CDR3 is 17 amino acids. The germline V and J ends were trimmed by 5 bases and 0 bases, with 19 bases remaining between them. Germline loops: CDR1 SGHAT, CDR2 FQNNGV. This CDR3 is CASSQIVGGENQETQYF. CDR3 coding DNA: TGTGCCAGCAGCCAAATCGTAGGGGGGGAAAACCAAGAGACCCAGTACTTC.

A word on this clone: Additional DNA sequences in this sample encode the identical CDR3. The rearrangement uses TRBV9 and TRBJ2-7; weak D call: TRBD1 (6 bases). Deletions cut 0 bases from V and 6 bases from J, with 10 bases between. CDR1 SGDLS and CDR2 YYNGEE come from the germline V gene. This CDR3 is built from 13 residues. DNA of the CDR3: TGTGCCAGCAGCGTAGGTGGGGGCGGCGAGCAGTACTTC. Protein product: CASSVGGGGEQYF.

CDR3 sequence (DNA): TGTGCCAGCAGCGCCTTCCCCCGACAAGCGCTAGAGACCCAGTACTTC. This codes for CASSAFPRQALETQYF. The J gene is TRBJ2-5, the V gene TRBV9; no clear D. Per the germline V gene, CDR1 is SGDLS and CDR2 is YYNGEE. V was trimmed by 3 bases and J by 4 bases, leaving 19 bases between them. CDR3 length equals 16 residues.

The J gene is TRBJ1-5, the V gene TRBV18; 7 nucleotides agree with TRBD1. Germline V gene sequence: CDR1 KGHSH, CDR2 LQKENI. V lost 5 bases to trimming and J lost 0 bases; unmatched junction nucleotides: 4. CDR3 length: 15 residues. CDR3 bases: TGTGCCAGCTCATCAGGACAGGCTAGCAATCAGCCCCAGCATTTT. This codes for CASSSGQASNQPQHF.

The gene calls are TRBV18 and TRBJ2-6; D gene unclear. The germline V and J ends were trimmed by 0 bases and 4 bases, with 4 bases remaining between them. The CDR3 spans 14 residues. Germline-derived CDR1 and CDR2 are KGHSH and LQKENI. CDR3 nucleotides: TGTGCCAGCTCACCACCGTCAGGGGCCAACGTCCTGACTTTC. This translates into CASSPPSGANVLTF.

The chain carries TRBV28 and TRBJ1-2; TRBD1 aligns across 9 bases. Germline CDR1 reads MDHEN; CDR2 reads SYDVKM. The CDR3 is 13 amino acids. Trimming removed 5 bases from V and 4 bases from J; junction bases left unmatched: 2. CDR3 protein: CASSQDRGYGYTF. In nucleotides, the CDR3 is TGTGCCAGCAGTCAGGACAGGGGCTATGGCTACACCTTC.

The CDR3 reads CASSLEGEAFF. The CDR3 coding sequence is TGTGCCAGCAGTCTTGAAGGGGAAGCTTTCTTT. V and J are TRBV5-6 and TRBJ1-1; D is unresolved. The CDR3 loop spans 11 amino acids. V dropped 5 bases and J dropped 8 bases, with 10 bases sitting between them. The germline V gene has CDR1 SGHDT and CDR2 YYEEEE.

Concerning this clone: Other DNA sequences of this sample code for an identical CDR3. The chain joins TRBV27 to TRBJ2-7; unclear D gene. The CDR3 has 13 residues. Germline V gene data show CDR1 as MNHEY and CDR2 as SMNVEV (reference sequence). The V gene lost 3 bases and the J gene lost 4 bases, with 10 bases spanning the gap. The CDR3 region is CASSLGTAYEQYF. CDR3 coding DNA: TGTGCCAGCAGTTTGGGTACGGCTTACGAGCAGTACTTC.

The chain is built from TRBV7-9 and TRBJ2-1; 10 positions agree with TRBD1. CDR1 is SEHNR, CDR2 FQNEAQ, per germline (reference sequence). The length of the CDR3 is 15 residues. The V and J ends lost 1 base and 8 bases, in that order; junction bases with no gene match: 5. In DNA, the CDR3 is TGTGCCAGCAGCTTAGAGACAGGGGGCTTGGATGAGCAGTTCTTC. The encoded protein is CASSLETGGLDEQFF.